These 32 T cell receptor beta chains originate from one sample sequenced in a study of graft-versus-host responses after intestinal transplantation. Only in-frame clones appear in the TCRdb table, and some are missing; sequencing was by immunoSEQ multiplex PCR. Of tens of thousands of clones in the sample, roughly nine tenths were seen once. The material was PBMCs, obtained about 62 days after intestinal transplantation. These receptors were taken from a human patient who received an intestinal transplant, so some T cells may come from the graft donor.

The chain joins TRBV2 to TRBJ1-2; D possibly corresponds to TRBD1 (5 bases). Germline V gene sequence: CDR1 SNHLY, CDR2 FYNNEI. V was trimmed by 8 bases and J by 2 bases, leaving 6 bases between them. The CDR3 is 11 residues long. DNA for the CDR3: TGTGCCAGCCCAGGGAACTATGGCTACACCTTC. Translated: CASPGNYGYTF.

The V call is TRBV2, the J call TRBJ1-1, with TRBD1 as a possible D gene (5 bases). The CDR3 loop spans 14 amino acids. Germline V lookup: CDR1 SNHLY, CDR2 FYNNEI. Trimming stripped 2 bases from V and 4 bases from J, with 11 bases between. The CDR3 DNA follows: TGTGCCAGCAGTGAAATTTGGGGCCTCACTGAAGCTTTCTTT. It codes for CASSEIWGLTEAFF.

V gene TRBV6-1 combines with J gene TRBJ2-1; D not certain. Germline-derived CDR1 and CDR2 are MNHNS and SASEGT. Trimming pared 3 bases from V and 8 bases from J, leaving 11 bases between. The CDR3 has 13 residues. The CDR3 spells CASSDNFPDEQFF. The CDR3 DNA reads TGTGCCAGCAGTGACAATTTCCCGGATGAGCAGTTCTTC.

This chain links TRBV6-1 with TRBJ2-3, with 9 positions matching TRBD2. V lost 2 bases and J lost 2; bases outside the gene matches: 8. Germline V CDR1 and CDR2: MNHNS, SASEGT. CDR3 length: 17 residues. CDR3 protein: CASSENGAGGPTDTQYF. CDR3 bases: TGTGCCAGCAGTGAAAACGGAGCGGGGGGACCCACAGATACGCAGTATTTT.

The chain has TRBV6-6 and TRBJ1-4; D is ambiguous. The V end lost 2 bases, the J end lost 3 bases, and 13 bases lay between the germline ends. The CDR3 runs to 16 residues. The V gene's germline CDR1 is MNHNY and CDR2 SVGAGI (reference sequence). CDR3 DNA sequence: TGTGCCAGCAGTTACATTCTGACCGACTCTAATGAAAAACTGTTTTTT. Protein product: CASSYILTDSNEKLFF.

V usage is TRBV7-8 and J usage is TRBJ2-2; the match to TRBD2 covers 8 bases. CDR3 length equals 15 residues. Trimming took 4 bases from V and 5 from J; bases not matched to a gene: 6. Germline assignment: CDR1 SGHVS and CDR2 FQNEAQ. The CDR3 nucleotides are TGTGCCAGCAGCTCTCGGGGGGGAAGTACCGGGGAGCTGTTTTTT. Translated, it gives CASSSRGGSTGELFF.

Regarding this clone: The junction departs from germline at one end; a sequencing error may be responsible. The CDR3: CASGQESWDEQYF. Written as DNA, the CDR3 is TGCGCCAGCGGCCAAGAAAGCTGGGACGAGCAGTACTTC. V and J are TRBV4-3 and TRBJ2-7; D ambiguous. The length of the CDR3 is 13 residues. Germline-derived CDR1 and CDR2 are LGHNA and YSLEER.

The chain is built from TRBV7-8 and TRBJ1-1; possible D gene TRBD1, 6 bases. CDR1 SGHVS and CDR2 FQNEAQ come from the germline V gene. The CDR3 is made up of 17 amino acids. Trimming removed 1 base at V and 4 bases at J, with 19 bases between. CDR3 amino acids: CASSLVEGGVLSTEAFF. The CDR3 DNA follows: TGTGCCAGCAGCTTAGTCGAGGGGGGAGTGTTGAGCACTGAAGCTTTCTTT. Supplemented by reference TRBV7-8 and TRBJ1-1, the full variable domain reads GAGVSQSPRYKVAKRGQDVALRCDPISGHVSLFWYQQALGQGPEFLTYFQNEAQLDKSGLPSDRFFAERPEGSVSTLKIQRTQQEDSAVYLCASSLVEGGVLSTEAFFGQGTRLTVV.

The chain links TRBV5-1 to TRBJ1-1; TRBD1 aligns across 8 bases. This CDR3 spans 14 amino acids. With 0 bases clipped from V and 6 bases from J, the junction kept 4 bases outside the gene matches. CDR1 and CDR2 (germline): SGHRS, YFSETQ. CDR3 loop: CASSLGTGSAEAFF. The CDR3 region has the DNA TGCGCCAGCAGCTTGGGGACAGGGAGTGCTGAAGCTTTCTTT.

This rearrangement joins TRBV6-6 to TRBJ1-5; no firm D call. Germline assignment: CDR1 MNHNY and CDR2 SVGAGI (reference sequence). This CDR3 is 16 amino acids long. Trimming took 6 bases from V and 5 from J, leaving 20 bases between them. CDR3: CASRHPARTIDQPQHF. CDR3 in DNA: TGTGCCAGCAGGCACCCGGCCCGGACGATTGATCAGCCCCAGCATTTT.

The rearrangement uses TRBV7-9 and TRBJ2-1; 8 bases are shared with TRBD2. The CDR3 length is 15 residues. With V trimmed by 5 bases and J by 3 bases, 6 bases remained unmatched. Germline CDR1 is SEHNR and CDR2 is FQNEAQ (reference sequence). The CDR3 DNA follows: TGTGCCAGCAGCCGGGAGGGAGAATACTACAATGAGCAGTTCTTC. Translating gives CASSREGEYYNEQFF.

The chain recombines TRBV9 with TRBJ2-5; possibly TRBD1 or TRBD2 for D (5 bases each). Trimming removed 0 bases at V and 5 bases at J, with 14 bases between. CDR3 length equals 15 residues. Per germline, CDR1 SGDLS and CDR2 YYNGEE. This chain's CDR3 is CASSVAPGRQETQYF. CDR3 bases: TGTGCCAGCAGCGTAGCGCCGGGGCGCCAGGAGACCCAGTACTTC.

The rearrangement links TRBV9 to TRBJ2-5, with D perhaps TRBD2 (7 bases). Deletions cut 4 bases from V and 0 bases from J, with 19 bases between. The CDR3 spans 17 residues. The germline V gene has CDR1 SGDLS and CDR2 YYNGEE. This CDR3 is CASSLGGSGAYQETQYF. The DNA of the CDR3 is TGTGCCAGCAGCTTAGGGGGAAGCGGGGCGTACCAAGAGACCCAGTACTTC. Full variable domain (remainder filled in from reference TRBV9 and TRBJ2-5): DSGVTQTPKHLITATGQRVTLRCSPRSGDLSVYWYQQSLDQGLQFLIQYYNGEERAKGNILERFSAQQFPDLHSELNLSSLELGDSALYFCASSLGGSGAYQETQYFGPGTRLLVL.

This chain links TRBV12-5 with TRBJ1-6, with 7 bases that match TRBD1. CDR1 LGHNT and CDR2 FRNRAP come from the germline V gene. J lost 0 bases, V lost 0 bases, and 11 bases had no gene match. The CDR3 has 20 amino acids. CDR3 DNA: TGTGCTAGTGGTTTGGTCCCCGGGACAGACATGAGCTCCTATAATTCACCCCTCCACTTT. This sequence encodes CASGLVPGTDMSSYNSPLHF.

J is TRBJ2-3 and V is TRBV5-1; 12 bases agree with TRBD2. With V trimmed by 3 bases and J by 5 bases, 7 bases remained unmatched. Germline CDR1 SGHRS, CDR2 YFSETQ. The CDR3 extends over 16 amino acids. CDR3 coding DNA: TGCGCCAGCAGCTACGCTAGCGGGGGGGCCCTAGATACGCAGTATTTT. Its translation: CASSYASGGALDTQYF.

CDR3 amino acids: CAIRDSYGYTF. As DNA, the CDR3 is TGTGCCATCAGGGACAGTTATGGCTACACCTTC. The V gene is TRBV10-3, the J gene TRBJ1-2; TRBD1 might be the D (6 bases). This CDR3 spans 11 amino acids. Germline V gene data show CDR1 as ENHRY and CDR2 as SYGVKD. Trimming cost V 6 bases and J 5 bases, with 7 bases left between them.

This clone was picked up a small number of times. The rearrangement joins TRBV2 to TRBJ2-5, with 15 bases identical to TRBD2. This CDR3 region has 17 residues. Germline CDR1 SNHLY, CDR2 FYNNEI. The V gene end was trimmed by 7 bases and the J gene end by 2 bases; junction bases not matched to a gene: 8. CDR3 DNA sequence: TGTGCCAGCAAAGACAGGGGACTAGCGGGGGGACAAGAGACCCAGTACTTC. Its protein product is CASKDRGLAGGQETQYF.

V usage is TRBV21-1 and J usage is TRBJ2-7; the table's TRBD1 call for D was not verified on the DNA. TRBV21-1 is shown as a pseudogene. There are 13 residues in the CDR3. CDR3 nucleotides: TGTGCCAGCAGCAACGTTGGGCCCTTCGAGCAGTACTTC. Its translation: CASSNVGPFEQYF.

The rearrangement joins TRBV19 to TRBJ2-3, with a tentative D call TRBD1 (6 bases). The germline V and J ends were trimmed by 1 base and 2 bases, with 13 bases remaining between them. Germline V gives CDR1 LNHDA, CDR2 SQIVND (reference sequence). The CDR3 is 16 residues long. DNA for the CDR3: TGTGCCAGTAGTATAGTAGGGGGAAGAGACACAGATACGCAGTATTTT. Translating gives CASSIVGGRDTDTQYF.

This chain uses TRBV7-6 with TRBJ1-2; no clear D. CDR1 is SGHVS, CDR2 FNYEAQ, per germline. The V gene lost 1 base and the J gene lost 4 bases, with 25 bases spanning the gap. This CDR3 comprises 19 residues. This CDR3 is CASSLEFGTTTAEGYGYTF. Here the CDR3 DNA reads TGTGCCAGCAGCTTAGAATTTGGTACCACTACAGCAGAAGGCTATGGCTACACCTTC.

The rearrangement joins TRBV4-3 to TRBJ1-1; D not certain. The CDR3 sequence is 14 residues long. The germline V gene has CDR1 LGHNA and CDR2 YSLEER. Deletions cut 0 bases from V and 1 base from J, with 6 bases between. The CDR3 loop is CASSQDHGNTEAFF. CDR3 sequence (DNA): TGCGCCAGCAGCCAAGATCATGGGAACACTGAAGCTTTCTTT.

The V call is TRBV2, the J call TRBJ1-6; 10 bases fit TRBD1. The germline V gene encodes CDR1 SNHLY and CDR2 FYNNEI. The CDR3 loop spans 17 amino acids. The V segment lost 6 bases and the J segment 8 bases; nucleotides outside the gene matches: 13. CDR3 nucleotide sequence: TGTGCCAGCAGCGCTCGGACAGGGGGGCATTTTGATTCACCCCTCCACTTT. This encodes CASSARTGGHFDSPLHF.

CDR3 bases: TGTGCCAGCAGTTTGGGGCTGGGGGACAATGAGCAGTTCTTC. Amino acids: CASSLGLGDNEQFF. V usage is TRBV28 and J usage is TRBJ2-1; the D gene could be TRBD1 or TRBD2 (5 bases each). The length of the CDR3 is 14 residues. Germline CDR1 reads MDHEN; CDR2 reads SYDVKM. V lost 3 bases and J lost 5, with 11 bases in between. Looking up the rest from reference TRBV28 and TRBJ2-1 gives the full variable domain: DVKVTQSSRYLVKRTGEKVFLECVQDMDHENMFWYRQDPGLGLRLIYFSYDVKMKEKGDIPEGYSVSREKKERFSLILESASTNQTSMYLCASSLGLGDNEQFFGPGTRLTVL.

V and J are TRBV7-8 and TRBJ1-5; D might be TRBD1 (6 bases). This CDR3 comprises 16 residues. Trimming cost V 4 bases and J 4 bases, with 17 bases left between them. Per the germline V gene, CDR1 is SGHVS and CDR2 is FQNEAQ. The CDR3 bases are TGTGCCAGCAGCTGGGATTCTTTGCAGGGGAATCAGCCCCAGCATTTT. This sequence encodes CASSWDSLQGNQPQHF.

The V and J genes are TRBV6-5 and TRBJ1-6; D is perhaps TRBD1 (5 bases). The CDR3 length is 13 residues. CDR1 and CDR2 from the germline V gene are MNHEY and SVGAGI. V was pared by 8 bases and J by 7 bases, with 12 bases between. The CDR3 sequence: CASATGGNSPLHF. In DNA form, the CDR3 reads TGTGCCAGCGCAACAGGAGGGAATTCACCCCTCCACTTT.

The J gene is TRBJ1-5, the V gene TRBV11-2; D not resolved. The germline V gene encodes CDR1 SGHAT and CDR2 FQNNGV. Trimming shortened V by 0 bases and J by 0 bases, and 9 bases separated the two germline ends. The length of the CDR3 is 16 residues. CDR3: CASSLDSYISNQPQHF. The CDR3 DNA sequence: TGTGCCAGCAGCTTAGATTCGTACATTAGCAATCAGCCCCAGCATTTT.

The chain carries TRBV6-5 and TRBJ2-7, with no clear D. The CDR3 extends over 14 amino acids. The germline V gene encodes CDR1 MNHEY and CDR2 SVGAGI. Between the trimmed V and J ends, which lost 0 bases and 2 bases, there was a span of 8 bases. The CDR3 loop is CASSYSPGAYEQYF. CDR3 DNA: TGTGCCAGCAGTTACTCTCCCGGTGCCTACGAGCAGTACTTC.

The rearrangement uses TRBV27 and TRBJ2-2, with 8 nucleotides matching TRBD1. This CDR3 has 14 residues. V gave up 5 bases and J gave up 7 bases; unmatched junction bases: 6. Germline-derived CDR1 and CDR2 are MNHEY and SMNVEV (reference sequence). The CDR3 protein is CASSIQGAVGELFF. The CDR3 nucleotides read TGTGCCAGCAGTATCCAGGGGGCGGTCGGGGAGCTGTTTTTT.

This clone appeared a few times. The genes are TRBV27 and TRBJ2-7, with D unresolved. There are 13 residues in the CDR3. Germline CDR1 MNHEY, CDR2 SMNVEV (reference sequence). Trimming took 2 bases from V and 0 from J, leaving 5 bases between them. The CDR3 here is CASSLEVSYEQYF. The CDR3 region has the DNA TGTGCCAGCAGTTTAGAGGTCTCCTACGAGCAGTACTTC.

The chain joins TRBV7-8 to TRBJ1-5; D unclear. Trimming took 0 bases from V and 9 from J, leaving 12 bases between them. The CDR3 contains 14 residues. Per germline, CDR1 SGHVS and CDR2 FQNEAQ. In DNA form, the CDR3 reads TGTGCCAGCAGCTTAGCAGGGCAGCGTGGGCCCCAGCATTTT. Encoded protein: CASSLAGQRGPQHF.

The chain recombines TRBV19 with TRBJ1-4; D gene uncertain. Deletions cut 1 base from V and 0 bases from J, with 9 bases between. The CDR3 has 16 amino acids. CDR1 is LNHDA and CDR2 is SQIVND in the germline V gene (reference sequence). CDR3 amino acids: CASSIGGLPTNEKLFF. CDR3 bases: TGTGCCAGTAGTATAGGCGGGCTTCCAACTAATGAAAAACTGTTTTTT.

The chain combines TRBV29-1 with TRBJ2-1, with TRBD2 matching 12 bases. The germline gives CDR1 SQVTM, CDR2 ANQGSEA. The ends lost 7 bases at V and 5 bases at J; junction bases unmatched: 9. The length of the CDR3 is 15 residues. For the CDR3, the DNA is TGCAGCGGGTCTAGCGGGGGGGTCCTTGACAATGAGCAGTTCTTC. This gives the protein CSGSSGGVLDNEQFF.